This T cell receptor beta chain was identified during a study of cytomegalovirus exposure and HLA in healthy donors. Study results and caveats: Relative to the roughly 690-donor mean, N-insertions were reportedly fewer in an Asian-associated ancestry cluster in a later analysis. A few chains linked to CMV were shown in vitro to be specific for CMV antigens.

Trimming removed 4 bases from V and 8 bases from J; junction bases left unmatched: 15. Germline V lookup: CDR1 SGDLS, CDR2 YYNGEE. This CDR3 is 16 amino acids long. In regard to this clone: Its target is unknown.

The PCR used 60 Vbeta and 13 Jbeta primers. The method was immunoSEQ multiplex PCR; TCRdb's version includes in-frame clones alone and lacks a portion of them. The data hold about 150,000 clones, with roughly 72% observed a single time. Source material: PBMCs. This chain uses TRBV9 with TRBJ1-2, with TRBD1 matching over 9 bases. This sequence was found in a man aged 25 to 45 in good health and CMV-seronegative. CDR3 in amino acids: CASSTRDRDTSLGYTF. The CDR3 DNA follows: TGTGCCAGCAGCACGCGGGACAGGGACACTAGTCTCGGCTACACCTTC. Full variable domain (rest looked up from reference TRBV9 and TRBJ1-2): DSGVTQTPKHLITATGQRVTLRCSPRSGDLSVYWYQQSLDQGLQFLIQYYNGEERAKGNILERFSAQQFPDLHSELNLSSLELGDSALYFCASSTRDRDTSLGYTFGSGTRLTVV.